This T cell receptor (beta chain) comes out of a study of T cells in Graves' hyperthyroidism and ophthalmopathy. Amplified regions were TCR beta CDR3 sequences from RNA transcripts. With the HTBI primer set, the TCR CDR3 went through a first round of RT-PCR. TCRdb reanalysed the multiplex PCR reads using MiXCR and keeps one entry per CDR3 protein. The sample consists of about 510,000 distinct CDR3 sequences, 40% to 50% of them appearing once. At least ten counts were recorded for this clonotype. Thyroid ultrasound, orbital computed tomography, clinical symptoms, and serum thyroxine and TRAb underpinned diagnoses. CDR1 is LGHNA, CDR2 YNFKEQ, per germline. This CDR3 spans 15 amino acids. V was pared by 0 bases and J by 6 bases, with 4 bases of the junction left unmatched.

V usage is TRBV4-2 and J usage is TRBJ1-1, with TRBD1 matching over 10 bases. Input material: peripheral blood or thyroid tissue (not recorded which). The sequence came from an adult woman with Graves' disease, either hyperthyroidism or ophthalmopathy (not recorded which). The CDR3 bases are TGTGCCAGCAGCCAAGAATGGGACAGGGGCGCTGAAGCTTTCTTT. Its protein is CASSQEWDRGAEAFF.